This T cell receptor (beta chain) was captured in a study of T cell responses to AZD1222 COVID-19 vaccine (dated by TCRdb to the early 2020s). Background for the entire study: AZD1222 recipients with second doses at about 4 weeks or about 12 weeks were pooled, because spike-specific TCR depth and breadth did not differ between schedules. Trial participants were enrolled by age into subgroups of 18-55, 56-69 and 70-plus years, and around 140, 26 and 57 TCR-sequenced participants, respectively, were included in these subgroups. TCR sequencing was performed for about 250 trial participants, of whom 200 to 220 were given two doses of AZD1222 and some 26 were given two doses of MenACWY control vaccine.

For this clone: Its antigen is unknown. The input lacks base qualities; no much larger clone sits a single base away.

The junction shows trimming of 3 bases on V and 1 base on J, plus 18 bases between the germline ends. The CDR3 runs 16 residues from the cysteine to the phenylalanine. Only CDR3 DNA is held: 48 bases, read in frame from base 1. CDR1 and CDR2 (SQVTM, ANQGSEA) derive from the germline V gene. The CDR3 regions of human TCRbeta chains were analyzed by immunosequencing. Regarding the original processing steps: TCRs in the repertoires were matched against a reference library of SARS-CoV-2-specific TCRs that had been generated with the MIRA antigen-specificity platform. Breadth meant the fraction of unique TCRs that were SARS-CoV-2-associated, whereas depth meant the fraction of total T cells that were SARS-CoV-2-associated. Each spike-specific TCR was assigned to its reactive spike region and to a CD4 or CD8 class using the MIRA data. Log10-transformed breadth and depth values were compared by one-way ANOVA with Sidak's multiple comparisons tests. The source is immuneACCESS, and TCRdb retained only in-frame sequences with V and J called. Part of the clones is not carried over; for the studies checked, unresolved V genes explain less than half of this, and the remainder is unexplained. V and J calls and clone size are as listed in that table; D and trimming were resolved from the DNA. For this sample there are 100,000 to 150,000 clones; 75% to 90% appear just once. The ten biggest clones cover about 5.6% of the sample.

The sample's time point, from its label and the paper: baseline before first vaccination. Samples from vaccinated people were obtained from the UK trials COV001 and COV002, which included a single-blind randomized controlled phase 2/3 trial of AZD1222 (ChAdOx1 nCoV-19) in healthy adults. For TCRbeta chain sequencing, PBMC samples were collected from trial participants at day 0 and at day 28 after the second dose. Results the study describes overall, beyond this receptor: Because no samples from the day 14 peak response were available, repertoires could be characterized only after the peak T cell response. Conclusions about previously exposed vaccinees were limited because only 6 or 7 AZD1222 recipients were SARS-CoV-2 seropositive at baseline. In the small 56-69-year group, the increase in depth fell short of significance, most likely because of low power. After two AZD1222 doses, spike-specific TCR breadth and depth were significantly higher than at day 0 and than in MenACWY recipients. The vaccine-associated CD4 TCRs covered the entire spike protein, and the dominant responses fell in regions 160-218 and 743-854. Reportedly, close to half of the unique spike-specific TCRs recognized epitopes lying outside the regions that are mutated in the B.1.351 and B.1.1.7 variants. Participants were mostly white British and included more females than males, and it was suggested by the authors that clonal diversity may have been underestimated.

The sequence derives from an adult in good health. The chain is encoded by TRBV29-1 joined to TRBJ1-1, with TRBD1 tentatively as D gene (5 bases match). The sequencing used peripheral blood, collected on day 0 of AZD1222 vaccination. The DNA reads TGCAGCGTTGAGCCCTATCCGGGACGGGGGAACACTGAAGCTTTCTTT. It codes for CSVEPYPGRGNTEAFF.